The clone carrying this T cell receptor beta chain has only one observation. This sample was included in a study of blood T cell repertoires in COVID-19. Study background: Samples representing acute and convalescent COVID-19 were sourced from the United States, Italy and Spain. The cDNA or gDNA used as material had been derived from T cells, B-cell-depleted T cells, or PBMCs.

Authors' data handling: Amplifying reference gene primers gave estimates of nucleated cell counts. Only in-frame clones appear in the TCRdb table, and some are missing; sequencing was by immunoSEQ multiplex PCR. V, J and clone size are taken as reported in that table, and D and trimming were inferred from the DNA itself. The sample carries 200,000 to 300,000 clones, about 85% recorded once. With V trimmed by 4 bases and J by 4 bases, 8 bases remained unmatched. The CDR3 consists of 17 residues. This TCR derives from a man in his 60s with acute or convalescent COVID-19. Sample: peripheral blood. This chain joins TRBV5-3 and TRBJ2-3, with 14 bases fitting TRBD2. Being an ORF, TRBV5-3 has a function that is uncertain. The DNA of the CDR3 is TGTGCCAGAAGCGCGGGACTAGCGGGAGAATCGTCAGATACGCAGTATTTT. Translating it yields CARSAGLAGESSDTQYF.